This T cell receptor beta chain was identified during a study of T cells in Graves' hyperthyroidism and ophthalmopathy. Germline loops: CDR1 GTSNPN, CDR2 SVGIG (reference sequence). Trimming cost V 3 bases and J 7 bases, with 4 bases left between them. The CDR3 extends over 11 amino acids. It was RNA transcripts that yielded the amplified TCR beta CDR3 regions. With the HTBI primer set, the TCR CDR3 went through a first round of RT-PCR. One entry per CDR3 protein results from TCRdb running MiXCR on the multiplex PCR reads. The table has around 250,000 distinct CDR3 sequences, 13% to 15% seen once. This receptor was obtained from a woman aged 40 to 55 with Graves' hyperthyroidism that later progressed to Graves' ophthalmopathy. This chain connects TRBV30 to TRBJ1-6; D is uncertain. Sequences were obtained from blood. Here the CDR3 DNA reads TGTGCCTGGAGCTTAAATTCACCCCTCCACTTT. Translation: CAWSLNSPLHF.